The rows below give T cell receptor beta chains drawn from one sample of a study of CD8 T cells in ankylosing spondylitis. From the 5' RACE reads, TCRdb called clonotypes with MiXCR, one entry per CDR3 protein. The sample lists some 450,000 distinct CDR3 sequences; roughly 18% were seen once. The sequenced material came from blood, either unsorted or a sorted T cell fraction (not recorded which). The receptor set was obtained from a male donor with ankylosing spondylitis. Both conserved end residues are part of each CDR3. Each record gives: D gene, clone size, CDR3 length, J gene, V gene, CDR3 protein, CDR3 DNA. A D gene is named only where the DNA matches it firmly. Not every row has a clone size; where given, it reads once, few, many or a size class.

d_call: TRBD1; clone_size: .; cdr3_length: 17; j_call: TRBJ2-7; v_call: TRBV7-3; cdr3_aa: CASSLCPPGQDLYEQYF; cdr3_nt: TGTGCCAGCAGCTTATGCCCCCCGGGACAGGACCTTTACGAGCAGTACTTC
d_call: TRBD1; clone_size: .; cdr3_length: 14; j_call: TRBJ2-7; v_call: TRBV20-1; cdr3_aa: CSPTRGTGRYEQYF; cdr3_nt: TGCAGTCCGACGAGGGGGACAGGGCGTTACGAGCAGTACTTC
d_call: .; clone_size: few; cdr3_length: 13; j_call: TRBJ2-5; v_call: TRBV6-5; cdr3_aa: CASSYSVGETQYF; cdr3_nt: TGTGCCAGCAGTTATTCGGTTGGGGAGACCCAGTACTTC
d_call: TRBD2; clone_size: few; cdr3_length: 15; j_call: TRBJ2-1; v_call: TRBV20-1; cdr3_aa: CSASQGRGGLDEQFF; cdr3_nt: TGCAGTGCGTCTCAGGGTCGGGGGGGGCTCGATGAGCAGTTCTTC
d_call: .; clone_size: few; cdr3_length: 15; j_call: TRBJ1-2; v_call: TRBV6-1; cdr3_aa: CASSGGGSTYYGYTF; cdr3_nt: TGTGCCAGCAGTGGTGGCGGTTCCACGTATTATGGCTACACCTTC
d_call: TRBD1; clone_size: many; cdr3_length: 18; j_call: TRBJ2-4; v_call: TRBV5-1; cdr3_aa: CASSTTVGTGNVKNIQYF; cdr3_nt: TGCGCCAGCAGCACCACCGTCGGGACAGGGAATGTCAAAAACATTCAGTACTTC
d_call: .; clone_size: few; cdr3_length: 16; j_call: TRBJ2-3; v_call: TRBV11-2; cdr3_aa: CASSLTGMGGTDTQYF; cdr3_nt: TGTGCCAGCAGCCTGACAGGGATGGGGGGAACAGATACGCAGTATTTT
d_call: TRBD1; clone_size: .; cdr3_length: 16; j_call: TRBJ1-5; v_call: TRBV7-8; cdr3_aa: CASSLAGDRIDQPQHF; cdr3_nt: TGTGCCAGCAGCTTAGCCGGGGACAGGATTGATCAGCCCCAGCATTTT
d_call: TRBD1; clone_size: .; cdr3_length: 15; j_call: TRBJ2-2; v_call: TRBV12-5; cdr3_aa: CASGLTRDRARELFF; cdr3_nt: TGTGCTAGTGGTTTGACCCGGGACAGGGCCAGGGAGCTGTTTTTT
d_call: .; clone_size: .; cdr3_length: 12; j_call: TRBJ1-2; v_call: TRBV20-1; cdr3_aa: CSARVGQGWNIF; cdr3_nt: TGCAGTGCTAGGGTCGGGCAGGGATGGAATATATTC
d_call: .; clone_size: few; cdr3_length: 15; j_call: TRBJ1-5; v_call: TRBV28; cdr3_aa: CASSPARGAGQPQHF; cdr3_nt: TGTGCCAGCAGTCCCGCCCGGGGCGCGGGTCAGCCCCAGCATTTT
d_call: TRBD2; clone_size: .; cdr3_length: 16; j_call: TRBJ2-3; v_call: TRBV12-3/TRBV12-4; cdr3_aa: CASSSYPSGNTDTQYF; cdr3_nt: TGTGCCAGCAGTTCGTACCCGAGCGGGAACACAGATACGCAGTATTTT
d_call: TRBD2; clone_size: .; cdr3_length: 15; j_call: TRBJ2-1; v_call: TRBV18; cdr3_aa: CASSRGGAPYNEQFF; cdr3_nt: TGTGCCAGCTCTCGCGGGGGGGCTCCATACAATGAGCAGTTCTTC
d_call: .; clone_size: few; cdr3_length: 15; j_call: TRBJ1-1; v_call: TRBV7-8; cdr3_aa: CASSLRDIPNTEAFF; cdr3_nt: TGTGCCAGCAGCCTCCGGGACATTCCGAACACTGAAGCTTTCTTT
d_call: .; clone_size: .; cdr3_length: 15; j_call: TRBJ2-2; v_call: TRBV13; cdr3_aa: CASSPPSTKTGELFF; cdr3_nt: TGTGCCAGCAGCCCCCCTTCGACTAAGACCGGGGAGCTGTTTTTT
d_call: TRBD1; clone_size: .; cdr3_length: 15; j_call: TRBJ2-1; v_call: TRBV9; cdr3_aa: CASSPQTGSYNEQFF; cdr3_nt: TGTGCCAGCAGCCCTCAGACAGGGAGCTACAATGAGCAGTTCTTC
d_call: .; clone_size: few; cdr3_length: 14; j_call: TRBJ2-1; v_call: TRBV27; cdr3_aa: CASSLYGTSDEQFF; cdr3_nt: TGTGCCAGCAGTTTGTACGGGACGTCCGATGAGCAGTTCTTC
d_call: .; clone_size: .; cdr3_length: 13; j_call: TRBJ1-1; v_call: TRBV29-1; cdr3_aa: CSVVAGGGTEAFF; cdr3_nt: TGCAGCGTTGTGGCCGGGGGCGGCACTGAAGCTTTCTTT
d_call: .; clone_size: many; cdr3_length: 16; j_call: TRBJ1-5; v_call: TRBV27; cdr3_aa: CASSLFDVYSNQPQHF; cdr3_nt: TGTGCCAGCAGTTTATTCGACGTCTATAGCAATCAGCCCCAGCATTTT
d_call: TRBD1; clone_size: .; cdr3_length: 16; j_call: TRBJ2-3; v_call: TRBV27; cdr3_aa: CASSFGTGVRLDTQYF; cdr3_nt: TGTGCCAGCAGTTTCGGGACAGGGGTACGACTAGATACGCAGTATTTT
d_call: .; clone_size: .; cdr3_length: 17; j_call: TRBJ2-4; v_call: TRBV5-4; cdr3_aa: CASSSQPGAGGMDIQYF; cdr3_nt: TGTGCCAGCAGCTCACAACCCGGGGCTGGCGGGATGGACATTCAGTACTTC
d_call: TRBD2; clone_size: .; cdr3_length: 16; j_call: TRBJ2-5; v_call: TRBV3-1; cdr3_aa: CASSRRTSGGGETQYF; cdr3_nt: TGTGCCAGCAGCCGGAGGACTAGCGGGGGAGGGGAGACCCAGTACTTC
d_call: .; clone_size: .; cdr3_length: 16; j_call: TRBJ2-1; v_call: TRBV9; cdr3_aa: CASSPRDRVLSNEQFF; cdr3_nt: TGTGCCAGCAGCCCCCGCGACCGGGTCCTTTCCAATGAGCAGTTCTTC
d_call: .; clone_size: few; cdr3_length: 15; j_call: TRBJ1-1; v_call: TRBV6-2/TRBV6-3; cdr3_aa: CASSQWGRLNTEAFF; cdr3_nt: TGTGCCAGCAGTCAATGGGGCCGTTTGAACACTGAAGCTTTCTTT
d_call: TRBD2; clone_size: .; cdr3_length: 18; j_call: TRBJ2-1; v_call: TRBV27; cdr3_aa: CASSLGLAGGRSYNEQFF; cdr3_nt: TGTGCCAGCAGTTTAGGCCTAGCGGGAGGCCGGTCCTACAATGAGCAGTTCTTC
d_call: TRBD2; clone_size: .; cdr3_length: 17; j_call: TRBJ2-5; v_call: TRBV20-1; cdr3_aa: CSATGAGLAGFGETQYF; cdr3_nt: TGCAGTGCTACGGGGGCTGGACTAGCGGGATTCGGCGAGACCCAGTACTTC
d_call: TRBD1; clone_size: few; cdr3_length: 13; j_call: TRBJ2-7; v_call: TRBV5-1; cdr3_aa: CASSPGGVSEQYF; cdr3_nt: TGCGCCAGCAGTCCAGGGGGCGTCTCGGAGCAGTACTTC
d_call: .; clone_size: .; cdr3_length: 13; j_call: TRBJ1-1; v_call: TRBV3-1; cdr3_aa: CASSQPPLPRAFF; cdr3_nt: TGTGCCAGCAGCCAGCCCCCCCTTCCCCGGGCTTTCTTT
d_call: .; clone_size: few; cdr3_length: 16; j_call: TRBJ2-2; v_call: TRBV20-1; cdr3_aa: CSARDPARSNTGELFF; cdr3_nt: TGCAGTGCTAGAGATCCGGCAAGATCGAACACCGGGGAGCTGTTTTTT
d_call: .; clone_size: .; cdr3_length: 15; j_call: TRBJ2-4; v_call: TRBV7-9; cdr3_aa: CASSFLTGTKNIQYF; cdr3_nt: TGTGCCAGCAGCTTTTTGACGGGGACCAAAAACATTCAGTACTTC
d_call: TRBD1; clone_size: .; cdr3_length: 13; j_call: TRBJ2-1; v_call: TRBV5-1; cdr3_aa: CASIPGQQGPQFF; cdr3_nt: TGCGCCAGTATCCCGGGACAGCAGGGTCCGCAGTTCTTC
d_call: TRBD2; clone_size: .; cdr3_length: 14; j_call: TRBJ2-3; v_call: TRBV6-2/TRBV6-3; cdr3_aa: CASTSSGRRDTQYF; cdr3_nt: TGTGCCAGCACCTCTAGCGGGAGGAGAGATACGCAGTATTTT
d_call: TRBD1; clone_size: .; cdr3_length: 15; j_call: TRBJ1-4; v_call: TRBV12-3/TRBV12-4; cdr3_aa: CASRDRQGANEKLFF; cdr3_nt: TGTGCCAGCAGGGACCGACAGGGGGCGAATGAAAAACTGTTTTTT
d_call: .; clone_size: few; cdr3_length: 14; j_call: TRBJ1-4; v_call: TRBV12-3/TRBV12-4; cdr3_aa: CASSLWGQNEKLFF; cdr3_nt: TGTGCCAGCAGCCTTTGGGGCCAAAATGAAAAACTGTTTTTT
d_call: TRBD1; clone_size: .; cdr3_length: 16; j_call: TRBJ1-4; v_call: TRBV27; cdr3_aa: CASSFSPGTGPDKLFF; cdr3_nt: TGTGCCAGCAGTTTCTCCCCCGGGACAGGGCCCGACAAACTGTTTTTT
d_call: .; clone_size: few; cdr3_length: 13; j_call: TRBJ1-5; v_call: TRBV20-1; cdr3_aa: CSAWGQGNQPQHF; cdr3_nt: TGCAGTGCTTGGGGGCAGGGCAATCAGCCCCAGCATTTT
d_call: TRBD2; clone_size: .; cdr3_length: 16; j_call: TRBJ2-3; v_call: TRBV28; cdr3_aa: CASRGPLGLAGDTQYF; cdr3_nt: TGTGCCAGCCGGGGACCCCTGGGACTAGCGGGAGACACGCAGTATTTT
d_call: TRBD2; clone_size: few; cdr3_length: 11; j_call: TRBJ2-5; v_call: TRBV29-1; cdr3_aa: CSVRAGGTQYF; cdr3_nt: TGCAGCGTTAGGGCGGGGGGGACCCAGTACTTC
d_call: .; clone_size: .; cdr3_length: 14; j_call: TRBJ1-1; v_call: TRBV20-1; cdr3_aa: CSARDSGPNTEAFF; cdr3_nt: TGCAGTGCTAGAGATAGTGGACCGAACACTGAAGCTTTCTTT
d_call: .; clone_size: few; cdr3_length: 14; j_call: TRBJ1-2; v_call: TRBV12-3/TRBV12-4; cdr3_aa: CASSLGGDSYGYTF; cdr3_nt: TGTGCCAGCAGTTTAGGGGGAGACAGCTATGGCTACACCTTC
d_call: TRBD1; clone_size: .; cdr3_length: 15; j_call: TRBJ1-2; v_call: TRBV4-1; cdr3_aa: CASSQEGTGVLGYTF; cdr3_nt: TGCGCCAGCAGCCAAGAGGGGACAGGGGTCTTGGGCTACACCTTC
d_call: .; clone_size: few; cdr3_length: 14; j_call: TRBJ2-2; v_call: TRBV3-1; cdr3_aa: CASSRLSSSGELFF; cdr3_nt: TGTGCCAGCAGCCGGCTTTCTAGTTCCGGGGAGCTGTTTTTT
d_call: .; clone_size: few; cdr3_length: 15; j_call: TRBJ1-5; v_call: TRBV18; cdr3_aa: CASSPRTDSNQPQHF; cdr3_nt: TGTGCCAGCTCACCAAGGACAGATAGCAATCAGCCCCAGCATTTT
d_call: .; clone_size: .; cdr3_length: 19; j_call: TRBJ1-2; v_call: TRBV12-3/TRBV12-4; cdr3_aa: CASSAYVARTGGGNYGYTF; cdr3_nt: TGTGCCAGCAGTGCTTACGTAGCGCGGACCGGGGGGGGAAACTATGGCTACACCTTC
d_call: TRBD2; clone_size: .; cdr3_length: 15; j_call: TRBJ2-5; v_call: TRBV5-1; cdr3_aa: CASSYTSGGQETQYF; cdr3_nt: TGCGCCAGCAGCTATACTAGCGGGGGGCAAGAGACCCAGTACTTC
d_call: TRBD1; clone_size: many; cdr3_length: 13; j_call: TRBJ1-2; v_call: TRBV20-1; cdr3_aa: CSARQGANYGYTF; cdr3_nt: TGCAGTGCTAGACAGGGGGCTAACTATGGCTACACCTTC
d_call: TRBD2; clone_size: few; cdr3_length: 13; j_call: TRBJ2-7; v_call: TRBV27; cdr3_aa: CASRLAGVGEQYF; cdr3_nt: TGTGCCAGCAGACTAGCGGGAGTTGGGGAGCAGTACTTC
d_call: .; clone_size: few; cdr3_length: 13; j_call: TRBJ2-7; v_call: TRBV5-6; cdr3_aa: CASSRDSKSEQYF; cdr3_nt: TGTGCCAGCAGCCGGGACTCCAAATCCGAGCAGTACTTC
d_call: TRBD1; clone_size: few; cdr3_length: 14; j_call: TRBJ2-7; v_call: TRBV18; cdr3_aa: CASSYGTGGNEQYF; cdr3_nt: TGTGCCAGCTCATACGGGACAGGGGGGAATGAGCAGTACTTC
d_call: .; clone_size: few; cdr3_length: 13; j_call: TRBJ1-1; v_call: TRBV7-2; cdr3_aa: CASSPLHLTEAFF; cdr3_nt: TGTGCCAGCAGTCCACTGCATTTGACTGAAGCTTTCTTT
d_call: TRBD2; clone_size: .; cdr3_length: 17; j_call: TRBJ2-2; v_call: TRBV5-1; cdr3_aa: CASSFFGTSVDTGELFF; cdr3_nt: TGCGCCAGCAGCTTTTTCGGGACTAGCGTCGACACCGGGGAGCTGTTTTTT
d_call: .; clone_size: few; cdr3_length: 12; j_call: TRBJ2-4; v_call: TRBV7-2; cdr3_aa: CASSRSEQNKYF; cdr3_nt: TGTGCCAGCAGCCGAAGCGAGCAAAATAAGTACTTC
d_call: TRBD1; clone_size: .; cdr3_length: 13; j_call: TRBJ2-7; v_call: TRBV2; cdr3_aa: CASSPGGTREQYF; cdr3_nt: TGTGCCAGCAGCCCAGGGGGAACTCGCGAGCAGTACTTC
d_call: TRBD1; clone_size: .; cdr3_length: 17; j_call: TRBJ2-5; v_call: TRBV18; cdr3_aa: CASSPTGPGTDEETQYF; cdr3_nt: TGTGCCAGCTCACCCACCGGCCCCGGGACAGACGAAGAGACCCAGTACTTC